A selection of T cell receptor beta chains follows, all from one sample in a study of T cells after yellow fever vaccination. TCRdb analysed the 5' RACE reads with MiXCR anew, one entry per CDR3 protein. The sample lists some 300,000 distinct CDR3 sequences; 7% to 10% were seen once. The starting material was PBMCs, obtained 45 days after the first yellow fever vaccination. The receptors shown here come from a man aged 18 to 35 who received the YFV17D yellow fever vaccine. CDR3s include the opening cysteine and the closing phenylalanine or tryptophan. D genes are given only for firm matches. Not every row has a clone size; where given, it reads once, few, many or a size class.

TRBV20-1	TRBJ1-6	TRBD1	few	CSAKDREDSPLHF	TGCAGTGCTAAGGACAGGGAAGATTCACCCCTCCACTTT
TRBV12-3/TRBV12-4	TRBJ2-3	TRBD2	-	CASNLAGTPPSTDTQYF	TGTGCCAGCAATCTAGCGGGGACCCCTCCTAGCACAGATACGCAGTATTTT
TRBV5-1	TRBJ2-1	TRBD2	-	CASSLLTSGGVNDNEQFF	TGCGCCAGCAGCCTTCTGACTAGCGGGGGGGTTAATGACAATGAGCAGTTCTTC
TRBV5-5	TRBJ1-1	-	-	CASSWPGTNTEAFF	TGTGCCAGCAGCTGGCCGGGAACGAACACTGAAGCTTTCTTT
TRBV7-2	TRBJ1-1	-	-	CASSLALVNTEAFF	TGTGCCAGCAGCTTGGCGCTTGTGAACACTGAAGCTTTCTTT
TRBV12-3/TRBV12-4	TRBJ2-3	TRBD2	-	CASSFVGGLQDTQYF	TGTGCCAGCAGTTTTGTGGGGGGACTACAGGATACGCAGTATTTT
TRBV6-5	TRBJ2-2	-	-	CATRGPRELFF	TGTGCCACTAGGGGTCCCCGGGAGCTGTTTTTT
TRBV12-3/TRBV12-4	TRBJ1-2	-	few	CASSSRVSQNYGYTF	TGTGCCAGCAGCTCTAGGGTATCTCAGAACTATGGCTACACCTTC
TRBV4-1	TRBJ1-5	TRBD1	few	CASSQGRGVNQPQHF	TGCGCCAGCAGCCAAGGCAGGGGGGTTAATCAGCCCCAGCATTTT
TRBV5-6	TRBJ2-7	TRBD1	few	CASSLGRQGFYEQYF	TGTGCCAGCAGCTTGGGGAGACAGGGGTTCTACGAGCAGTACTTC
TRBV7-6	TRBJ1-1	-	-	CASSLADRFTEAFF	TGTGCCAGCAGCTTAGCGGACAGATTCACTGAAGCTTTCTTT
TRBV12-3/TRBV12-4	TRBJ2-3	-	-	CASSLTDIFANTQYF	TGTGCCAGCAGCCTCACAGATATTTTCGCAAATACGCAGTATTTT
TRBV20-1	TRBJ2-2	TRBD2	-	CSAEGLAGGRSIGELFF	TGCAGTGCTGAGGGACTAGCGGGGGGGCGGAGCATCGGGGAGCTGTTTTTT
TRBV4-1	TRBJ2-3	-	-	CASSHIDLMHPDTQYF	TGCGCCAGCAGCCATATAGACCTTATGCACCCAGATACGCAGTATTTT
TRBV18	TRBJ2-3	TRBD2	many	CASSPALSGTDTQYF	TGTGCCAGCTCTCCAGCTCTTAGCGGGACAGATACGCAGTATTTT
TRBV21-1	TRBJ2-5	-	many	CASSKDLLGADNQETQYF	TGTGCCAGCAGCAAAGATCTCCTGGGGGCTGACAACCAAGAGACCCAGTACTTC
TRBV5-1	TRBJ1-2	TRBD1	-	CASSLGDRAYGYTF	TGCGCCAGCAGCTTAGGCGACAGGGCCTATGGCTACACCTTC
TRBV5-1	TRBJ2-1	-	many	CASKLEGVSYNEQFF	TGCGCCAGCAAGTTGGAGGGGGTATCCTACAATGAGCAGTTCTTC
TRBV4-3	TRBJ2-2	-	few	CASSQGRGAYTGELFF	TGCGCCAGCAGCCAGGGGCGGGGTGCGTACACCGGGGAGCTGTTTTTT
TRBV18	TRBJ2-7	TRBD1	-	CASSPPGTGIYEQYF	TGTGCCAGCTCACCACCCGGGACAGGGATTTACGAGCAGTACTTC
TRBV6-4	TRBJ2-2	-	-	CASSGTANTGELFF	TGTGCCAGCAGTGGGACCGCGAACACCGGGGAGCTGTTTTTT
TRBV29-1	TRBJ1-5	-	few	CSVAEGNGGQPQHF	TGCAGCGTTGCTGAGGGGAACGGAGGACAGCCCCAGCATTTT
TRBV5-1	TRBJ1-1	-	few	CASRPRAVVNTEAFF	TGCGCCAGCAGGCCGCGGGCAGTGGTGAACACTGAAGCTTTCTTT
TRBV12-3/TRBV12-4	TRBJ1-1	-	-	CASTRRGKTEAFF	TGTGCCAGCACCCGACGGGGAAAGACTGAAGCTTTCTTT
TRBV3-1	TRBJ2-1	TRBD2	many	CASSQEGAGAGNEQFF	TGTGCCAGCAGCCAAGAGGGAGCGGGGGCAGGCAATGAGCAGTTCTTC